This entry describes one T cell receptor (beta chain). Its target is not known. The germline V gene encodes CDR1 SGHDT and CDR2 YYEEEE. V was shortened by 0 bases and J by 5 bases, with 11 bases between the two germline ends. The CDR3 is 14 residues long. This specimen comes from a study of shared clonotypes between healthy human individuals. Study-level findings and limits: Genetic and exposure-history diversity was limited by the few donors. Generally, estimated richness proved larger in naive subsets than it did in memory subsets.

Selected positively for CCR7 and CD45RO-negative, naive CD8 cells excluded terminally differentiated effector memory CD45RA+ cells. The donors, all of them Caucasian adults, lived in Nashville, Tennessee. This table comes from immunoSEQ multiplex PCR, and its TCRdb copy is limited to in-frame clones, with some not included. The sample contains hundreds of thousands of clones, approximately 95% of which appear only once. The sequence was collected from a young woman in good health. The chain employs TRBV5-6 and TRBJ1-1, with unresolved D. The sample comprised naive CD8+ T cells sorted from blood. The CDR3 sequence: CASSLESGATEAFF. CDR3 bases: TGTGCCAGCAGCTTGGAGTCGGGAGCTACTGAAGCTTTCTTT. The full variable domain, rest sourced from reference TRBV5-6 and TRBJ1-1, is DAGVTQSPTHLIKTRGQQVTLRCSPKSGHDTVSWYQQALGQGPQFIFQYYEEEERQRGNFPDRFSGHQFPNYSSELNVNALLLGDSALYLCASSLESGATEAFFGQGTRLTVV.